The sequence of this T cell receptor (beta chain) was determined in a study of vaccination and CD4 T cells after COVID-19. As for time point: late sampling 161 to 241 days after vaccination in a few convalescent patients. The treatment denotes: roughly 10-day PBMC culture with coronavirus spike peptide pools or control peptides (ViraFEST assay). The Oncomine TCR Beta short-read assay sequenced DNA from cultured CD4+ T cells. Using its own MiXCR run on the PCR reads, TCRdb lists one record per CDR3 protein. The table lists some 22,000 distinct CDR3 sequences, 30% to 35% of them singletons. In regard to this clonotype: Its antigen is still unknown.

The sequencing here drew on CD4+ T cells from blood, cultured in vitro, taken about 7 months after SARS-CoV-2 vaccination. This TCR derives from a human donor who had recovered from COVID-19.

CDR3 sequence reads: CSARDQGESYTF. The CDR3, as DNA: TGCAGTGCTAGAGACCAGGGGGAAAGCTACACCTTC. The chain joins TRBV20-1 to TRBJ1-2; 7 bases map to TRBD1. This CDR3 has 12 amino acids. The ends lost 0 bases at V and 9 bases at J; junction bases unmatched: 4. Germline V CDR1 and CDR2: DFQATT, SNEGSKA (reference sequence).